This entry features one T cell receptor (beta chain) sequence. Methods used by the authors: From reference gene primer amplification, estimates of nucleated cell counts were derived. The protocol was immunoSEQ multiplex PCR, while the TCRdb copy is restricted to in-frame clones and leaves out a portion. The V and J calls and clone size come from that table; D and trimming were worked out from the DNA. The sample shows over 100,000 clones, approximately 88% of them seen only once. The data were obtained in a study of blood T cell repertoires in COVID-19. At the level of the study: The study drew acute and convalescent COVID-19 samples from the United States, Italy and Spain. Nucleic acid was either cDNA or gDNA, and it came from T cells, B-cell-depleted T cells, or PBMCs.

The CDR3 spans 14 residues. J lost 5 bases, V lost 3 bases, and 5 bases had no gene match. The germline V gene has CDR1 SGHRS and CDR2 YFSETQ. Source material: peripheral blood. The gene calls are TRBV5-1 and TRBJ1-1; 9 nucleotides line up with TRBD1. The TCR sequence derives from a human donor in a cohort sampled during active COVID-19. The CDR3 reads CASSSGTGLTEAFF. CDR3 nucleotides: TGCGCCAGCAGCTCCGGGACAGGGTTAACTGAAGCTTTCTTT.